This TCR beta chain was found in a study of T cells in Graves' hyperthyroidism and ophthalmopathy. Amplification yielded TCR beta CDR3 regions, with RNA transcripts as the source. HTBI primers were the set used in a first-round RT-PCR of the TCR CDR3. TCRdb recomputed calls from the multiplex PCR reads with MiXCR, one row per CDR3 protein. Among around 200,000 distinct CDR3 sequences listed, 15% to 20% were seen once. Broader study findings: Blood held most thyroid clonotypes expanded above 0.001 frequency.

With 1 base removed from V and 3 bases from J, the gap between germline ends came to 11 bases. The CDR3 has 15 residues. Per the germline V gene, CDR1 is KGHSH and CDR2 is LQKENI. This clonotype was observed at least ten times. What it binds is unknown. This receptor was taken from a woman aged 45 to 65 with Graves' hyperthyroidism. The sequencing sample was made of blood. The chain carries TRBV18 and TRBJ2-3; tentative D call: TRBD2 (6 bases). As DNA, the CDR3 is TGTGCCAGCTCACCACGGGTAGCGGTGACAGATACGCAGTATTTT. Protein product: CASSPRVAVTDTQYF.